This TCR beta chain was obtained from a study of CD4 T cells in relation to SARS-CoV-2 and coronaviruses. The repertoire was sequenced with immunoSEQ multiplex PCR; TCRdb's copy has only in-frame clones and lacks some. The table has about 20,000 clones, 70% to 85% seen once. Concerning this clone itself: Its antigen is not known.

CDR1 and CDR2 (germline): KGHSH, LQKENI. V lost 1 base and J lost 6, with 9 bases in between. The length of the CDR3 is 13 residues. CD4+ T cells from unexposed donors were obtained before the COVID-19 pandemic (2011-2018). The cells were cultured for approximately 10 days before CD4+ T cells were isolated. Testing used SARS-CoV-2 S/N and four cold-coronavirus spikes on unexposed-donor CD4+ T cells, cells permitting. A few million PBMCs per well were cultured with about 9.8 IU/ml IL-2. Study-wide points: SARS-CoV-2-driven expansion was significantly weaker in crossreactive than monoreactive clones.

Sequencing was performed on CD4+ T cells from PBMCs, cultured in vitro. V is TRBV18 and J is TRBJ1-1; tentative D call: TRBD1 (6 bases). This TCR was recovered from a human donor in good health. CDR3 DNA: TGTGCCAGCTCACCACACAGGGATGCTGAAGCTTTCTTT. The encoded protein is CASSPHRDAEAFF.